One sample yielded the 30 T cell receptor beta chains listed below, sequenced in a study of T cell clones after liver transplantation. Profiled with immunoSEQ multiplex PCR; TCRdb holds only in-frame clones, not every one. The table records roughly 40,000 clones, 85% to 90% of them present only once. Sequenced here: CD4+ T cells from blood, sampled 24 months after liver transplant. Receptors were obtained from a human patient who received a liver transplant. Some T cells may trace back to the graft donor.

Regarding this clone: This sample includes further DNA sequences coding for the same CDR3. The rearrangement links TRBV5-1 to TRBJ2-3; TRBD1 might be the D (6 bases). Germline V gene lookup returns CDR1 SGHRS and CDR2 YFSETQ. V was cut by 0 bases and J by 1 base, with 9 bases left in between. The CDR3 consists of 15 residues. DNA for the CDR3: TGCGCCAGCAGCTTGGAGACAGGCCGCACAGATACGCAGTATTTT. This encodes CASSLETGRTDTQYF.

J is TRBJ2-1 and V is TRBV5-1; 7 bases match TRBD2. The CDR3 is 15 residues long. V dropped 0 bases and J dropped 3; count of bases not matched to a gene: 3. Germline-derived CDR1 and CDR2 are SGHRS and YFSETQ. The CDR3 here is CASSLESGIYNEQFF. The CDR3 DNA follows: TGCGCCAGCAGCTTGGAAAGCGGGATCTACAATGAGCAGTTCTTC.

This chain uses TRBV5-1 with TRBJ2-7; D gene uncertain. The CDR3 length is 15 residues. Looked up from germline, CDR1 is SGHRS and CDR2 is YFSETQ. V lost 1 base to trimming and J lost 3 bases, with 14 bases between them. The CDR3 coding sequence is TGCGCCAGCAGCTTGCGAGACTCTAGACACTACGAGCAGTACTTC. As protein: CASSLRDSRHYEQYF.

The chain recombines TRBV6-1 with TRBJ2-7, with D possibly being TRBD2 (5 bases). The CDR3 has 13 amino acids. The V end was cut by 5 bases, the J end by 12 bases, with 20 bases between. Looked up from germline, CDR1 is MNHNS and CDR2 is SASEGT. The CDR3 DNA follows: TGTGCCAGCAGTCATTCACCGGGGATCCCGTGGTACTTC. This codes for CASSHSPGIPWYF.

V usage is TRBV5-5 and J usage is TRBJ1-5; D is unclear. The CDR3 length is 14 residues. V was clipped by 0 bases and J by 2 bases, with 6 bases between them. Germline CDR1 SGHKS, CDR2 YYEKEE (reference sequence). The CDR3, as DNA: TGTGCCAGCAGCTTGGCGGGCGGCAATCAGCCCCAGCATTTT. As protein: CASSLAGGNQPQHF.

The V and J genes are TRBV15 and TRBJ1-2, with a weak D call TRBD1 (5 bases). The V and J ends lost 4 bases and 0 bases respectively, with 15 bases between them. The germline gives CDR1 LNHNV, CDR2 YYDKDF (reference sequence). This CDR3 region has 16 residues. In nucleotides, the CDR3 is TGTGCCACCAGCATCGGACCAGGGAGAGCTAACTATGGCTACACCTTC. Protein product: CATSIGPGRANYGYTF. Variable domain in full (rest from reference TRBV15 and TRBJ1-2): DAMVIQNPRYQVTQFGKPVTLSCSQTLNHNVMYWYQQKSSQAPKLLFHYYDKDFNNEADTPDNFQSRRPNTSFCFLDIRSPGLGDTAMYLCATSIGPGRANYGYTFGSGTRLTVV.

The chain combines TRBV6-1 with TRBJ1-3, with D maybe TRBD1 (6 bases). The CDR3 totals 15 residues. Germline V lookup: CDR1 MNHNS, CDR2 SASEGT. V was trimmed by 3 bases and J by 4 bases, leaving 13 bases between them. CDR3 coding DNA: TGTGCCAGCAGTGACATCAGGGGAAAAGGAAACACCATATATTTT. Translation: CASSDIRGKGNTIYF.

V usage is TRBV7-3 and J usage is TRBJ1-2; D gene unclear. The germline V and J ends were trimmed by 5 bases and 5 bases, with 15 bases remaining between them. CDR3 length: 14 amino acids. Germline V CDR1 and CDR2: SGHTA, FQGTGA. CDR3 DNA: TGTGCCAGCAGCCCCAGCAAAGACACTTATGGCTACACCTTC. It codes for CASSPSKDTYGYTF.

The rearrangement joins TRBV30 to TRBJ1-6, with D unresolved. Looked up from germline, CDR1 is GTSNPN and CDR2 is SVGIG (reference sequence). V dropped 4 bases and J dropped 9 bases, with 13 bases sitting between them. The CDR3 totals 13 residues. CDR3 sequence reads: CAWKAQIGSPLHF. The DNA of the CDR3 is TGTGCCTGGAAGGCCCAGATAGGTTCACCCCTCCACTTT.

The V and J genes are TRBV7-8 and TRBJ2-7; 7 bases are shared with TRBD1. This CDR3 region has 17 residues. The J segment lost 5 bases and the V segment lost 5 bases, leaving 18 bases of the junction unmatched. Germline CDR1 SGHVS, CDR2 FQNEAQ. CDR3 sequence: CASSAVVLGGHGNEQYF. DNA of the CDR3: TGTGCCAGCAGCGCCGTTGTTCTAGGGGGCCATGGGAACGAGCAGTACTTC. Looking up the rest from reference TRBV7-8 and TRBJ2-7 gives the full variable domain: GAGVSQSPRYKVAKRGQDVALRCDPISGHVSLFWYQQALGQGPEFLTYFQNEAQLDKSGLPSDRFFAERPEGSVSTLKIQRTQQEDSAVYLCASSAVVLGGHGNEQYFGPGTRLTVT.

The V and J genes are TRBV9 and TRBJ2-1; D possibly corresponds to TRBD2 (6 bases). The CDR3 contains 16 residues. Germline CDR1 is SGDLS and CDR2 is YYNGEE. V was pared by 0 bases and J by 7 bases, with 17 bases between. CDR3 sequence reads: CASSVGPGEAGNEQFF. DNA for the CDR3: TGTGCCAGCAGCGTAGGTCCGGGAGAGGCCGGGAATGAGCAGTTCTTC.

CDR3 sequence reads: CASNPVLGRPTNYGYTF. The CDR3 nucleotides read TGTGCCAGCAACCCAGTGCTCGGCAGACCGACTAACTATGGCTACACCTTC. J is TRBJ1-2 and V is TRBV2; D is unresolved. V was cut by 7 bases and J by 0 bases, with 21 bases left in between. In germline, CDR1 is SNHLY, CDR2 FYNNEI. The length of the CDR3 is 17 residues.

The chain uses TRBV12-5 and TRBJ2-1, with D tentatively TRBD2 (8 bases). Germline lookup yields CDR1 LGHNT and CDR2 FRNRAP. V lost 6 bases and J 10 bases, leaving 22 bases between the germline ends. The CDR3 consists of 15 residues. The CDR3 loop reads CASGRGQRGTGEQFF. The CDR3 DNA follows: TGTGCTAGTGGGCGGGGACAGCGGGGGACTGGAGAGCAGTTCTTC.

This clone has only a few counts. The CDR3 DNA reads as TGTGCCAGCAGCTCGGGGGCCAGGCCGAACACTGAAGCTTTCTTT. This gives the protein CASSSGARPNTEAFF. The chain combines TRBV7-8 with TRBJ1-1; possible D gene TRBD1, 6 bases. The germline V gene encodes CDR1 SGHVS and CDR2 FQNEAQ. The CDR3 consists of 15 residues. V was trimmed by 4 bases and J by 1 base, leaving 13 bases between them.

This clone appeared once. The rearrangement joins TRBV25-1 to TRBJ2-3, with 13 bases identical to TRBD2. Per germline, CDR1 MGHDK and CDR2 SYGVNS. J gave up 2 bases and V 6 bases, and 2 bases lay outside the gene matches. This CDR3 has 15 amino acids. The CDR3 DNA reads as TGTGCCAGCAGGGGACTAGCGGGGTCCACAGATACGCAGTATTTT. Translating gives CASRGLAGSTDTQYF. The full variable domain, completed using reference TRBV25-1 and TRBJ2-3, is EADIYQTPRYLVIGTGKKITLECSQTMGHDKMYWYQQDPGMELHLIHYSYGVNSTEKGDLSSESTVSRIRTEHFPLTLESARPSHTSQYLCASRGLAGSTDTQYFGPGTRLTVL.

V is TRBV7-3 and J is TRBJ2-5; D not certain. Trimming pared 5 bases from V and 1 base from J, leaving 14 bases between. CDR3 length equals 15 residues. Germline V gene data show CDR1 as SGHTA and CDR2 as FQGTGA. CDR3 nucleotide sequence: TGTGCCAGCAGCGCTAACACCGGCCGCCAAGAGACCCAGTACTTC. Its translation: CASSANTGRQETQYF.

DNA of the CDR3: TGTGCCAGCAGCCCATTCTATGGAGAGACCCAGTACTTC. Its protein is CASSPFYGETQYF. The rearrangement uses TRBV6-6 and TRBJ2-5; no clear D gene. There are 13 residues in the CDR3. Trimming pared 6 bases from V and 4 bases from J, leaving 12 bases between. The V gene's germline CDR1 is MNHNY and CDR2 SVGAGI (reference sequence).

The V and J genes are TRBV28 and TRBJ2-7; 11 nucleotides match TRBD2. Unmatched junction bases numbered 18, after V lost 5 bases and J lost 6 bases. There are 18 residues in the CDR3. The germline V gene has CDR1 MDHEN and CDR2 SYDVKM. CDR3 in amino acids: CASSLLPGLAAPPGEQYF. The CDR3 coding sequence is TGTGCCAGCAGTCTTCTTCCGGGACTAGCGGCCCCACCCGGCGAGCAGTACTTC.

The chain joins TRBV19 to TRBJ2-1; TRBD1 matches at 9 bases. This CDR3 has 16 amino acids. The ends lost 7 bases at V and 9 bases at J; junction bases unmatched: 16. Germline-derived CDR1 and CDR2 are LNHDA and SQIVND (reference sequence). The CDR3: CASTPYPQGAGVEQFF. The CDR3 nucleotides read TGTGCCAGTACCCCGTACCCACAGGGGGCGGGGGTTGAGCAGTTCTTC.

This clone was recorded only once. The rearrangement joins TRBV27 to TRBJ2-1; 11 bases agree with TRBD2. This CDR3 region has 17 residues. From germline, CDR1 is MNHEY and CDR2 SMNVEV (reference sequence). V shed 3 bases and J 9 bases; nucleotides not matched to a gene: 13. The CDR3 spells CASSFRALAGGMGEQFF. CDR3 coding DNA: TGTGCCAGCAGTTTCAGGGCGCTAGCGGGAGGTATGGGTGAGCAGTTCTTC.

The rearrangement joins TRBV4-1 to TRBJ2-2; 7 positions agree with TRBD2. From germline, CDR1 is MGHRA and CDR2 YSYEKL. With 2 bases clipped from V and 8 bases from J, the junction kept 8 bases outside the gene matches. The CDR3 extends over 15 amino acids. The CDR3 nucleotides are TGCGCCAGCAGCCAACTTGGCGGGAGCTCGGGGGAGCTGTTTTTT. It specifies CASSQLGGSSGELFF.

The chain recombines TRBV5-6 with TRBJ2-7; TRBD1 matches at 7 bases. V gave up 2 bases and J gave up 0 bases; unmatched junction bases: 2. This CDR3 has 14 amino acids. Germline V gene lookup returns CDR1 SGHDT and CDR2 YYEEEE. The CDR3 DNA follows: TGTGCCAGCAGCTTCGGACAGGCCTCCTACGAGCAGTACTTC. As protein: CASSFGQASYEQYF.

The chain uses TRBV5-1 and TRBJ1-5, with TRBD1 matching over 9 bases. J gave up 0 bases and V 4 bases, and 2 bases lay outside the gene matches. Germline values: CDR1 SGHRS, CDR2 YFSETQ. The CDR3 totals 15 residues. In DNA, the CDR3 is TGCGCCAGCAGCAGGACAGGGGATAGCAATCAGCCCCAGCATTTT. This sequence encodes CASSRTGDSNQPQHF.

The sample holds one count of this clone. The gene calls are TRBV9 and TRBJ2-1, with TRBD2 matching 8 bases. V lost 0 bases and J lost 4; bases outside the gene matches: 12. Per germline, CDR1 SGDLS and CDR2 YYNGEE. The CDR3 length is 18 residues. CDR3 residues: CASSVGLGGGRGYNEQFF. CDR3 DNA: TGTGCCAGCAGCGTAGGATTGGGCGGGGGGCGCGGATACAATGAGCAGTTCTTC.

The CDR3 nucleotides read TGTGCCAGCAGTTACGGCGGGGTGGTAATCCAAGAGACCCAGTACTTC. Its translation: CASSYGGVVIQETQYF. The chain combines TRBV6-5 with TRBJ2-5; TRBD2 is a possible D gene (6 bases). Trimming removed 2 bases at V and 1 base at J, with 14 bases between. The CDR3 is 16 amino acids. In germline, CDR1 is MNHEY, CDR2 SVGAGI.

This chain uses TRBV6-5 with TRBJ2-2; 8 bases map to TRBD1. After removal of 6 bases from V and 4 bases from J, the junction contained 7 bases not matched to a gene. The CDR3 covers 15 residues. Germline loops: CDR1 MNHEY, CDR2 SVGAGI. Here the CDR3 DNA reads TGTGCCAGCAGGCAGGACAGGGTGGCCACCGGGGAGCTGTTTTTT. Translating gives CASRQDRVATGELFF.

This clone appeared once. The chain uses TRBV29-1 and TRBJ1-2, with D possibly matching TRBD1 (6 bases). V dropped 1 base and J dropped 8 bases, with 17 bases sitting between them. This CDR3 comprises 14 residues. Germline CDR1 is SQVTM and CDR2 is ANQGSEA. CDR3 in amino acids: CSVEVGQGTIGYTF. In DNA, the CDR3 is TGCAGCGTTGAAGTGGGGCAGGGGACAATCGGCTACACCTTC.

This chain links TRBV28 with TRBJ1-5; tentative D call: TRBD1 (5 bases). Deletions cut 5 bases from V and 4 bases from J, with 15 bases between. The V gene's germline CDR1 is MDHEN and CDR2 SYDVKM. This CDR3 spans 15 amino acids. CDR3: CASSPAGATNQPQHF. The CDR3 DNA follows: TGTGCCAGCAGTCCGGCCGGGGCTACAAATCAGCCCCAGCATTTT.

J is TRBJ1-3 and V is TRBV14, with D hard to call. The CDR3 has 17 residues. Per germline, CDR1 SGHDN and CDR2 FVKESK. Trimming took 0 bases from V and 4 from J, leaving 16 bases between them. In nucleotides, the CDR3 is TGTGCCAGCAGCCAAGATTGGCTGAGTTATCCGGGAAACACCATATATTTT. Protein: CASSQDWLSYPGNTIYF.

This clone was detected once. The chain couples TRBV7-9 to TRBJ2-2, with a possible D match to TRBD1 (6 bases). V lost 6 bases and J lost 0, with 11 bases in between. The CDR3 has 15 residues. The germline V gene encodes CDR1 SEHNR and CDR2 FQNEAQ (reference sequence). The chain's CDR3 is CASSPGHTNTGELFF. DNA for the CDR3: TGTGCCAGCAGTCCGGGACACACGAACACCGGGGAGCTGTTTTTT.